This is a list of T cell receptor beta chains from one sample in a study of cytomegalovirus exposure and HLA in healthy donors. Produced via immunoSEQ multiplex PCR; TCRdb's table is partial and in-frame only. The data contain some 190,000 clones, around 82% of them singletons. Sequencing input: PBMCs. These receptor sequences come from a man aged 18 to 35 in good health and CMV-seronegative. CDR3s include the opening cysteine and the closing phenylalanine or tryptophan. The order of the fields is CDR3 protein, CDR3 DNA, D gene, clone size, V gene, J gene. A D gene is named only where the DNA matches it firmly. Size tells how often a clone was seen (once, few, many) or the class of an expanded clone, and some rows leave it out.

cdr3_aa: CASSWGEGTVYEQYF
cdr3_nt: TGTGCCAGCAGTTGGGGCGAAGGGACAGTTTACGAGCAGTACTTC
d_call: TRBD1
clone_size: NA
v_call: TRBV27
j_call: TRBJ2-7

cdr3_aa: CASSLGRGDTEAFF
cdr3_nt: TGTGCCAGCAGTTTAGGCAGGGGAGACACTGAAGCTTTCTTT
d_call: NA
clone_size: NA
v_call: TRBV27
j_call: TRBJ1-1

cdr3_aa: CASSPRTGRLLPQETQYF
cdr3_nt: TGTGCCAGCAGCCCCCGGACAGGGAGGCTGCTACCTCAAGAGACCCAGTACTTC
d_call: TRBD1
clone_size: NA
v_call: TRBV9
j_call: TRBJ2-5

cdr3_aa: CASSENRGGWTDTQYF
cdr3_nt: TGTGCCAGCAGCGAAAACAGGGGAGGATGGACAGATACGCAGTATTTT
d_call: NA
clone_size: NA
v_call: TRBV7-6
j_call: TRBJ2-3

cdr3_aa: CASSVGRGSYEQYF
cdr3_nt: TGTGCCAGCAGCGTAGGCAGGGGCTCCTACGAGCAGTACTTC
d_call: NA
clone_size: NA
v_call: TRBV9
j_call: TRBJ2-7

cdr3_aa: CSVDLREGGDTGELFF
cdr3_nt: TGCAGCGTTGATTTGCGGGAGGGAGGGGACACCGGGGAGCTGTTTTTT
d_call: TRBD2
clone_size: NA
v_call: TRBV29-1
j_call: TRBJ2-2

cdr3_aa: CASSDGRVRTDTQYF
cdr3_nt: TGTGCCAGCAGCGATGGTAGAGTCAGGACAGATACGCAGTATTTT
d_call: NA
clone_size: NA
v_call: TRBV11-3
j_call: TRBJ2-3

cdr3_aa: CASSLALQGASYNEQFF
cdr3_nt: TGTGCCAGCAGCTTAGCGCTACAGGGGGCCTCCTACAATGAGCAGTTCTTC
d_call: TRBD1
clone_size: NA
v_call: TRBV7-9
j_call: TRBJ2-1

cdr3_aa: CSSSRPEASGGAANEQFF
cdr3_nt: TGTTCCAGCAGCCGCCCCGAGGCTAGCGGGGGGGCTGCCAATGAGCAGTTCTTC
d_call: TRBD2
clone_size: NA
v_call: TRBV7-9
j_call: TRBJ2-1

cdr3_aa: CASSSTHRFANLLNYGYTF
cdr3_nt: TGTGCCAGCAGCTCGACCCACAGGTTCGCCAATCTCCTCAACTATGGCTACACCTTC
d_call: NA
clone_size: NA
v_call: TRBV13
j_call: TRBJ1-2

cdr3_aa: CASTSGLNQPQHF
cdr3_nt: TGTGCCAGCACCTCAGGGCTTAATCAGCCCCAGCATTTT
d_call: NA
clone_size: NA
v_call: TRBV6-6
j_call: TRBJ1-5

cdr3_aa: CASSKGGQGGSPLHF
cdr3_nt: TGTGCCAGCAGCAAAGGCGGACAGGGAGGTTCACCCCTCCACTTT
d_call: NA
clone_size: NA
v_call: TRBV21-1
j_call: TRBJ1-6

cdr3_aa: CASSHTTISDEQYF
cdr3_nt: TGCGCCAGCAGCCATACGACAATTTCCGACGAGCAGTACTTC
d_call: NA
clone_size: NA
v_call: TRBV4-3
j_call: TRBJ2-7

cdr3_aa: CSVGTGGRETQYF
cdr3_nt: TGCAGCGTCGGGACAGGGGGCCGTGAGACCCAGTACTTC
d_call: TRBD1
clone_size: NA
v_call: TRBV29-1
j_call: TRBJ2-5

cdr3_aa: CAILRRTEAFF
cdr3_nt: TGTGCCATCCTCCGGAGGACTGAAGCTTTCTTT
d_call: NA
clone_size: NA
v_call: TRBV11-2
j_call: TRBJ1-1

cdr3_aa: CASSFGQGIPYEQYF
cdr3_nt: TGTGCCAGCAGCTTCGGACAGGGGATCCCCTACGAGCAGTACTTC
d_call: TRBD1
clone_size: NA
v_call: TRBV7-9
j_call: TRBJ2-7

cdr3_aa: CASSIGRGSYNEQFF
cdr3_nt: TGTGCCAGTAGTATTGGCAGGGGGTCCTACAATGAGCAGTTCTTC
d_call: TRBD1
clone_size: NA
v_call: TRBV19
j_call: TRBJ2-1

cdr3_aa: CASSSRDSSSTDTQYF
cdr3_nt: TGTGCCAGCAGCTCCCGGGACTCCTCTAGCACAGATACGCAGTATTTT
d_call: NA
clone_size: NA
v_call: TRBV7-9
j_call: TRBJ2-3

cdr3_aa: CASFGGTADQPQHF
cdr3_nt: TGTGCCAGCTTCGGAGGGACAGCGGATCAGCCCCAGCATTTT
d_call: TRBD1
clone_size: NA
v_call: TRBV28
j_call: TRBJ1-5

cdr3_aa: CASSSPLLAGNTDTQYF
cdr3_nt: TGTGCCAGCAGCTCACCTCTATTAGCGGGAAACACAGATACGCAGTATTTT
d_call: TRBD2
clone_size: NA
v_call: TRBV5-6
j_call: TRBJ2-3

cdr3_aa: CASFGQGAYNEQFF
cdr3_nt: TGTGCCAGCTTCGGACAGGGGGCCTACAATGAGCAGTTCTTC
d_call: TRBD1
clone_size: NA
v_call: TRBV27
j_call: TRBJ2-1

cdr3_aa: CASSLGLRAGYTF
cdr3_nt: TGTGCCAGCAGCTTAGGCCTCAGGGCTGGCTACACCTTC
d_call: NA
clone_size: NA
v_call: TRBV7-2
j_call: TRBJ1-2

cdr3_aa: CASSQGRGPAYEQYF
cdr3_nt: TGCGCCAGCAGCCAAGGTCGGGGTCCTGCCTACGAGCAGTACTTC
d_call: NA
clone_size: NA
v_call: TRBV4-3
j_call: TRBJ2-7

cdr3_aa: CASSGPAYQETQYF
cdr3_nt: TGCGCCAGCAGTGGTCCCGCGTACCAAGAGACCCAGTACTTC
d_call: NA
clone_size: NA
v_call: TRBV10-2
j_call: TRBJ2-5

cdr3_aa: CASSFEQGAFYGYTF
cdr3_nt: TGTGCCAGCAGTTTTGAACAGGGGGCCTTCTATGGCTACACCTTC
d_call: TRBD1
clone_size: NA
v_call: TRBV27
j_call: TRBJ1-2

cdr3_aa: CASSNSNYGYTF
cdr3_nt: TGTGCCAGCTCAAACTCAAACTATGGCTACACCTTC
d_call: NA
clone_size: NA
v_call: TRBV6-4
j_call: TRBJ1-2

cdr3_aa: CASSLNSYSYEQYF
cdr3_nt: TGTGCCAGCAGCTTAAACTCTTACTCCTACGAGCAGTACTTC
d_call: NA
clone_size: NA
v_call: TRBV7-6
j_call: TRBJ2-7

cdr3_aa: CASSEGGTVSTDTQYF
cdr3_nt: TGTGCCAGCAGTGAAGGTGGGACAGTGAGCACAGATACGCAGTATTTT
d_call: TRBD1
clone_size: few
v_call: TRBV6-1
j_call: TRBJ2-3

cdr3_aa: CASSSPPGQGAGKAFF
cdr3_nt: TGTGCCAGCAGTTCGCCCCCAGGACAGGGGGCCGGCAAAGCTTTCTTT
d_call: TRBD1
clone_size: once
v_call: TRBV28
j_call: TRBJ1-1

cdr3_aa: CASSVDPQGNYEQYF
cdr3_nt: TGTGCCAGCAGCGTAGACCCACAGGGCAACTACGAGCAGTACTTC
d_call: NA
clone_size: NA
v_call: TRBV9
j_call: TRBJ2-7

cdr3_aa: CASSQNPTGESTDTQYF
cdr3_nt: TGCGCCAGCAGCCAAAACCCGACAGGGGAAAGCACAGATACGCAGTATTTT
d_call: TRBD1
clone_size: NA
v_call: TRBV4-1
j_call: TRBJ2-3

cdr3_aa: CASSLRQGGSWAEQYF
cdr3_nt: TGTGCCAGCAGCTTGAGACAGGGGGGCTCATGGGCCGAGCAGTACTTC
d_call: TRBD1
clone_size: NA
v_call: TRBV5-4
j_call: TRBJ2-7

cdr3_aa: CASSFRTGGNEQYF
cdr3_nt: TGTGCCAGCAGTTTCAGGACAGGGGGCAACGAGCAGTACTTC
d_call: TRBD1
clone_size: NA
v_call: TRBV28
j_call: TRBJ2-7

cdr3_aa: CASSSSGLAGGKPSVF
cdr3_nt: TGTGCCAGCAGCAGCTCGGGACTAGCGGGTGGCAAGCCTTCGGTCTTC
d_call: TRBD2
clone_size: NA
v_call: TRBV4-2
j_call: TRBJ2-1

cdr3_aa: CASSRGFPYEQYF
cdr3_nt: TGTGCCAGCAGCCGGGGATTTCCCTACGAGCAGTACTTC
d_call: NA
clone_size: NA
v_call: TRBV5-6
j_call: TRBJ2-7

cdr3_aa: CASSQPGQKDEQYF
cdr3_nt: TGTGCCAGCAGCCAGCCGGGACAGAAGGACGAGCAGTACTTC
d_call: TRBD1
clone_size: NA
v_call: TRBV4-2
j_call: TRBJ2-7

cdr3_aa: CASSLTNQETQYF
cdr3_nt: TGTGCCAGCAGCTTGACAAATCAAGAGACCCAGTACTTC
d_call: NA
clone_size: once
v_call: TRBV5-5
j_call: TRBJ2-5

cdr3_aa: CASSLSGIGTGELFF
cdr3_nt: TGTGCCAGCAGTCTTAGCGGGATTGGCACCGGGGAGCTGTTTTTT
d_call: TRBD2
clone_size: NA
v_call: TRBV6-1
j_call: TRBJ2-2

cdr3_aa: CAISEMVAGIPNNEQFF
cdr3_nt: TGTGCCATCAGTGAGATGGTAGCGGGCATACCTAACAATGAGCAGTTCTTC
d_call: TRBD2
clone_size: NA
v_call: TRBV10-3
j_call: TRBJ2-1

cdr3_aa: CARSKQRGGIETQYF
cdr3_nt: TGTGCCAGAAGCAAGCAGCGGGGGGGCATTGAGACCCAGTACTTC
d_call: NA
clone_size: NA
v_call: TRBV7-5
j_call: TRBJ2-5

cdr3_aa: CALSWHSYEQYF
cdr3_nt: TGTGCCTTGAGCTGGCACTCCTACGAGCAGTACTTC
d_call: NA
clone_size: NA
v_call: TRBV30
j_call: TRBJ2-7

cdr3_aa: CASSQDGTSGTYEQYF
cdr3_nt: TGCGCCAGCAGCCAAGATGGCACTAGCGGGACCTACGAGCAGTACTTC
d_call: TRBD2
clone_size: few
v_call: TRBV4-3
j_call: TRBJ2-7

cdr3_aa: CASSPDPPGVYGYTF
cdr3_nt: TGTGCCAGCAGCCCGGATCCCCCGGGAGTCTATGGCTACACCTTC
d_call: NA
clone_size: NA
v_call: TRBV6-5
j_call: TRBJ1-2

cdr3_aa: CASSPSSNTGELFF
cdr3_nt: TGTGCCAGCTCACCCTCCTCGAACACCGGGGAGCTGTTTTTT
d_call: NA
clone_size: NA
v_call: TRBV18
j_call: TRBJ2-2

cdr3_aa: CASSATSTGELFF
cdr3_nt: TGTGCCAGCAGCGCAACTAGCACCGGGGAGCTGTTTTTT
d_call: NA
clone_size: NA
v_call: TRBV6-5
j_call: TRBJ2-2

cdr3_aa: CASSRTSYEQYF
cdr3_nt: TGTGCCAGCAGCCGGACAAGCTACGAGCAGTACTTC
d_call: NA
clone_size: few
v_call: TRBV14
j_call: TRBJ2-7